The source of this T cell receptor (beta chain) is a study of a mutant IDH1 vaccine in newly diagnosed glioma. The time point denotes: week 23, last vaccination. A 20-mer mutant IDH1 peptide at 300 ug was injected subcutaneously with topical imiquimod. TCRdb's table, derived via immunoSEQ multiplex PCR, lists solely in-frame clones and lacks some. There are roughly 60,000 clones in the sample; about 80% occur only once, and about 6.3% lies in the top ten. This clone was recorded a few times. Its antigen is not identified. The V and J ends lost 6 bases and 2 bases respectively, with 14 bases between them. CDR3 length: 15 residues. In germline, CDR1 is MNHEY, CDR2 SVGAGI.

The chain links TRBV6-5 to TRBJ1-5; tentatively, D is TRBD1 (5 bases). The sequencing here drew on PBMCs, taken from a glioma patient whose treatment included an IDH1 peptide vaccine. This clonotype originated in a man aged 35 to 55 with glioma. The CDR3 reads CASRMGPRRNQPQHF. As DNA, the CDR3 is TGTGCCAGCAGGATGGGACCGAGACGCAATCAGCCCCAGCATTTT.